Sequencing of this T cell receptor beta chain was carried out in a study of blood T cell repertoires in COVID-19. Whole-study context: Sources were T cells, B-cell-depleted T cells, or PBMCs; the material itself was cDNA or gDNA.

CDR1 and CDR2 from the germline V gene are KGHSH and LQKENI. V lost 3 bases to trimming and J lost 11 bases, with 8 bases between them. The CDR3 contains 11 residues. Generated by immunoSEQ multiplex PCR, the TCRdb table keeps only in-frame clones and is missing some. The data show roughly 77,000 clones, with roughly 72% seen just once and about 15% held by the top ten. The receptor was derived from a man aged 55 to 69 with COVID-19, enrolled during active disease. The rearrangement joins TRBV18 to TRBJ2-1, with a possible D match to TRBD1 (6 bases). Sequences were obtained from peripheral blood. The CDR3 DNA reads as TGTGCCAGCTCACCCGGACAGCAGCAGTTCTTC. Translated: CASSPGQQQFF.